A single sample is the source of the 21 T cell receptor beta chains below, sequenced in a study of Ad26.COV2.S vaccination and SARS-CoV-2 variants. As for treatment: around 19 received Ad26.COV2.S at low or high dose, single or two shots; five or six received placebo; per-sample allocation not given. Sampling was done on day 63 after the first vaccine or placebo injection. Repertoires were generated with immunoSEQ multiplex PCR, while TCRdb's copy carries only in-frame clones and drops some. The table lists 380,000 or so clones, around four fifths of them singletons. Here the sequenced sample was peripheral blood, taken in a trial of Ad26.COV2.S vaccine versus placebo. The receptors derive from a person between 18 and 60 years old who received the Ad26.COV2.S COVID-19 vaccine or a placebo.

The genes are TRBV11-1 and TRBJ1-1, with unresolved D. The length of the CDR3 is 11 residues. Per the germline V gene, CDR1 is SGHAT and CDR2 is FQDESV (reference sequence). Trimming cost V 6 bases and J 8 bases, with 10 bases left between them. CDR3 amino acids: CASSQSLEAFF. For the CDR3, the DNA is TGTGCCAGCAGTCAATCCCTAGAAGCTTTCTTT. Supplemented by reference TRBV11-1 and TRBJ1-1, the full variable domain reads EAEVAQSPRYKITEKSQAVAFWCDPISGHATLYWYRQILGQGPELLVQFQDESVVDDSQLPKDRFSAERLKGVDSTLKIQPAELGDSAMYLCASSQSLEAFFGQGTRLTVV.

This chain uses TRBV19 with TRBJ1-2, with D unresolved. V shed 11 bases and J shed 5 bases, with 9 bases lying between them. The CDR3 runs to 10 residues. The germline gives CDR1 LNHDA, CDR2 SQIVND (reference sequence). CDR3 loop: CASGVYGYTF. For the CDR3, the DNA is TGTGCCTCTGGGGTTTATGGCTACACCTTC.

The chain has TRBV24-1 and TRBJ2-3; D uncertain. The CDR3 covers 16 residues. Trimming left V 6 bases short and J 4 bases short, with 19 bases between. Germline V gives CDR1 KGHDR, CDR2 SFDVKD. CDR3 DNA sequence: TGTGCCACCAGTTTTGGTGACAACCTCGGCTCAGATACGCAGTATTTT. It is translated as CATSFGDNLGSDTQYF.

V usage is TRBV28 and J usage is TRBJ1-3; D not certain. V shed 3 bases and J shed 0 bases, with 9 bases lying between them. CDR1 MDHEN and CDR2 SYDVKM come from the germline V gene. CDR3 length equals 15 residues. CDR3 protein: CASSLDPSSGNTIYF. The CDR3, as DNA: TGTGCCAGCAGTTTGGACCCGAGCTCTGGAAACACCATATATTTT.

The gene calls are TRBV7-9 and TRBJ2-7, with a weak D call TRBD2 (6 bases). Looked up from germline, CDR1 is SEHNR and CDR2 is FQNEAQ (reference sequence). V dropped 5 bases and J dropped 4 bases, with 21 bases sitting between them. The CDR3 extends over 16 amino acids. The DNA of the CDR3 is TGTGCCAGCAGCCCCCCTGGAGGCGGGACGACTTACGAGCAGTACTTC. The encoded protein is CASSPPGGGTTYEQYF.

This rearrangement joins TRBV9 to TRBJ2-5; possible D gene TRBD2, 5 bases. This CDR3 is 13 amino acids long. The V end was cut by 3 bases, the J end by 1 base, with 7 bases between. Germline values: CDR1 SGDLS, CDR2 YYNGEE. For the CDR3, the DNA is TGTGCCAGCAGCGGCGGGCGCCAAGAGACCCAGTACTTC. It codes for CASSGGRQETQYF.

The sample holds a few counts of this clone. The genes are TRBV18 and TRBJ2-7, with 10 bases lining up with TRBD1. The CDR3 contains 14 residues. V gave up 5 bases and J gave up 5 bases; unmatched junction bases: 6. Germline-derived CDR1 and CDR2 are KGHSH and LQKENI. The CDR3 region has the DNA TGTGCCAGCTCAGGGACAGGGGCGTCCCACGAGCAGTACTTC. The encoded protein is CASSGTGASHEQYF.

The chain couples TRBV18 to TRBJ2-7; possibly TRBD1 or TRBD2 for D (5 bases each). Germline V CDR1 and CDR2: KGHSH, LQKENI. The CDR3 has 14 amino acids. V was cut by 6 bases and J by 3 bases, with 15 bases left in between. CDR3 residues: CASSLGTGNYEQYF. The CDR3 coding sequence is TGTGCCAGCTCCCTTGGGACGGGGAACTACGAGCAGTACTTC.

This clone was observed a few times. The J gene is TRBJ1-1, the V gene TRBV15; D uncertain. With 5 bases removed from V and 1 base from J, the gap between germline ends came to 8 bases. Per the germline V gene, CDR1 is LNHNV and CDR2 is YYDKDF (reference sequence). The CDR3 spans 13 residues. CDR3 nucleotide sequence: TGTGCCACCAGCCGAAGTAAGAACACTGAAGCTTTCTTT. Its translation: CATSRSKNTEAFF.

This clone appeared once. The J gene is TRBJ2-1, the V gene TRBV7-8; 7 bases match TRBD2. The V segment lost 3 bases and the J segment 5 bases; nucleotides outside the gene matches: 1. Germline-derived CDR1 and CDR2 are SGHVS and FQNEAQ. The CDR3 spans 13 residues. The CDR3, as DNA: TGTGCCAGCAGCTTCGGACTAGACAATGAGCAGTTCTTC. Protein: CASSFGLDNEQFF.

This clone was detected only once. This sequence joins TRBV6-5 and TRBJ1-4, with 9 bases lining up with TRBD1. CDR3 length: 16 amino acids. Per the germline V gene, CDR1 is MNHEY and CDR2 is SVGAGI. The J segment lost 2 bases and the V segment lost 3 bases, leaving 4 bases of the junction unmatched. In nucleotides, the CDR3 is TGTGCCAGCAGTTATCCGACAGGGGGGACTAATGAAAAACTGTTTTTT. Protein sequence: CASSYPTGGTNEKLFF.

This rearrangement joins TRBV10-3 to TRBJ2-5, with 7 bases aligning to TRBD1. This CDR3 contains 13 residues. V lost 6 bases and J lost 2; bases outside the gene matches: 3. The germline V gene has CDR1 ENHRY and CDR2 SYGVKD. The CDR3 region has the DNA TGTGCCATCAGAGGGACAGAACAAGAGACCCAGTACTTC. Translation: CAIRGTEQETQYF.

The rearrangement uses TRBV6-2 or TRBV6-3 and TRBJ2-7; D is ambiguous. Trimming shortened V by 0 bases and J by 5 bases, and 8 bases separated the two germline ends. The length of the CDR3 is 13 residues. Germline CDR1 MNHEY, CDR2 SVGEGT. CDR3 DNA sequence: TGTGCCAGCAGTTACTCGAGTAACCACGAGCAGTACTTC. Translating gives CASSYSSNHEQYF.

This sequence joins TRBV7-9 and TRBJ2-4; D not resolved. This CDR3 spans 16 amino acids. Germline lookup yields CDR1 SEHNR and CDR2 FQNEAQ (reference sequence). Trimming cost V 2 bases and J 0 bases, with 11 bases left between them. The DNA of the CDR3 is TGTGCCAGCAGCTTAAGGCCCGCAGGAGCCAAAAACATTCAGTACTTC. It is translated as CASSLRPAGAKNIQYF.

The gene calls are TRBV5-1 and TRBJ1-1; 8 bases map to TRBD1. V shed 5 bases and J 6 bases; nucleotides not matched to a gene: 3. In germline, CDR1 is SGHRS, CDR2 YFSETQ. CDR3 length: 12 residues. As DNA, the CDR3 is TGCGCCAGCAGTCCGGACAGGGCTGAAGCTTTCTTT. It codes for CASSPDRAEAFF. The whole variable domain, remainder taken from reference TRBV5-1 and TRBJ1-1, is KAGVTQTPRYLIKTRGQQVTLSCSPISGHRSVSWYQQTPGQGLQFLFEYFSETQRNKGNFPGRFSGRQFSNSRSEMNVSTLELGDSALYLCASSPDRAEAFFGQGTRLTVV.

In DNA form, the CDR3 reads TGCAGCGTGGCGACAGGGCAAGGCTACACCTTC. This codes for CSVATGQGYTF. The rearrangement joins TRBV29-1 to TRBJ1-2, with 7 bases aligning to TRBD1. Trimming took 6 bases from V and 8 from J; bases not matched to a gene: 6. The V gene's germline CDR1 is SQVTM and CDR2 ANQGSEA. This CDR3 is 11 amino acids long. Combining the CDR3 with reference TRBV29-1 and TRBJ1-2 gives the whole variable domain SAVISQKPSRDICQRGTSLTIQCQVDSQVTMMFWYRQQPGQSLTLIATANQGSEATYESGFVIDKFPISRPNLTFSTLTVSNMSPEDSSIYLCSVATGQGYTFGSGTRLTVV.

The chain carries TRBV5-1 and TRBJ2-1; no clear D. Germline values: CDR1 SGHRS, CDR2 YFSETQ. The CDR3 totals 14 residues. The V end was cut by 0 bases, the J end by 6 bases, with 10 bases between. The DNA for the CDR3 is TGCGCCAGCAGCTTGGTGGCGCGGAGCAATGAGCAGTTCTTC. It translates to CASSLVARSNEQFF.

The CDR3 sequence is CASSLGQGAPHEQYF. As DNA, the CDR3 is TGTGCCAGCAGCTTAGGACAGGGGGCTCCCCACGAGCAGTACTTC. The chain carries TRBV7-9 and TRBJ2-7; the match to TRBD1 covers 10 bases. Germline V gene data show CDR1 as SEHNR and CDR2 as FQNEAQ (reference sequence). The CDR3 consists of 15 residues. The ends lost 1 base at V and 5 bases at J; junction bases unmatched: 5.

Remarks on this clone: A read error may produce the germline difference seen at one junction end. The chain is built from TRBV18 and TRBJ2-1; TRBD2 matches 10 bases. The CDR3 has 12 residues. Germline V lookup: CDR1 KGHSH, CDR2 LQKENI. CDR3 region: CASSPDRTSGLF. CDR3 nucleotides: TGTGCCAGCTCGCCCGATCGGACTAGCGGTCTCTTC.

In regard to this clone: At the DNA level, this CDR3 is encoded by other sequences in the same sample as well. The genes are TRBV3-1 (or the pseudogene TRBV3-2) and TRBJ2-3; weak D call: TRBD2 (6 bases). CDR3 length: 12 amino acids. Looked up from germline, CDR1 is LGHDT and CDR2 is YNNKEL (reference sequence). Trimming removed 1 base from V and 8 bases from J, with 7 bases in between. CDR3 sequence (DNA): TGTGCCAGCAGCCAAGTGGGAGGTACGCAGTATTTT. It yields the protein CASSQVGGTQYF.

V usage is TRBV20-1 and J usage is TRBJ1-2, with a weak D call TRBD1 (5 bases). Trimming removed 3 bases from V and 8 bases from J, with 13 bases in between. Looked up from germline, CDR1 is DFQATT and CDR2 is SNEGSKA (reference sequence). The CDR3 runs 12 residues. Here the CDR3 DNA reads TGCAGTGCTAGTGCTGGGGGAGAAGGCTACACCTTC. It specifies CSASAGGEGYTF.